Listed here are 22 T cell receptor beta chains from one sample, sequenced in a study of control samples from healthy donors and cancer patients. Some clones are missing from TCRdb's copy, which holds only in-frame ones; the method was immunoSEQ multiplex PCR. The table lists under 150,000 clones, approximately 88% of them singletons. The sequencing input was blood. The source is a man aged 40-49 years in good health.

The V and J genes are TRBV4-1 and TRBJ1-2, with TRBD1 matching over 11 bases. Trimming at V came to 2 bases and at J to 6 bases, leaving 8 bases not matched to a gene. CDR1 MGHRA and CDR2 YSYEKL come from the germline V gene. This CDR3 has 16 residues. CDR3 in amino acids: CASSQRSGTGGDGYTF. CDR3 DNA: TGCGCCAGCAGCCAAAGATCAGGGACAGGGGGGGATGGCTACACCTTC.

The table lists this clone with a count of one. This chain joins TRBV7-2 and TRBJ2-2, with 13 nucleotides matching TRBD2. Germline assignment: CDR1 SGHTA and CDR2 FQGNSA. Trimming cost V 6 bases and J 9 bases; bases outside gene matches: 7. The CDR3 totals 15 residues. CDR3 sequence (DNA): TGTGCCAGCAGATTCACTAGCGGGGGGGCCTGGGAGCTGTTTTTT. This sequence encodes CASRFTSGGAWELFF. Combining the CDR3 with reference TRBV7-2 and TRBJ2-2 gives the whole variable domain GAGVSQSPSNKVTEKGKDVELRCDPISGHTALYWYRQSLGQGLEFLIYFQGNSAPDKSGLPSDRFSAERTGGSVSTLTIQRTQQEDSAVYLCASRFTSGGAWELFFGEGSRLTVL.

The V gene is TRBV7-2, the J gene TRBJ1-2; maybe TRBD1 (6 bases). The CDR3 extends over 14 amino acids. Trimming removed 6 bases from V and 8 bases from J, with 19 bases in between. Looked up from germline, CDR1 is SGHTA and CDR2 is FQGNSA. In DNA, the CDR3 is TGTGCCAGCAGAACCAGCTCAGGGGCGTGGGGCTACACCTTC. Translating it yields CASRTSSGAWGYTF.

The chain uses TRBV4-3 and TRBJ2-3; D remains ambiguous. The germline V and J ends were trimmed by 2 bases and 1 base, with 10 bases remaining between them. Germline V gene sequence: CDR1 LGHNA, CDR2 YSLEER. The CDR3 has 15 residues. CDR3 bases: TGCGCCAGCAGCCAACAGAGAGAACGCACAGATACGCAGTATTTT. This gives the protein CASSQQRERTDTQYF.

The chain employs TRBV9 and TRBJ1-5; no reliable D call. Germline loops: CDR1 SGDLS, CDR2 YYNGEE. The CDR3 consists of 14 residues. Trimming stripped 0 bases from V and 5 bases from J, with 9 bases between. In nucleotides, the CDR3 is TGTGCCAGCAGCGTAGCTGGGAGTGATCAGCCCCAGCATTTT. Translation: CASSVAGSDQPQHF.

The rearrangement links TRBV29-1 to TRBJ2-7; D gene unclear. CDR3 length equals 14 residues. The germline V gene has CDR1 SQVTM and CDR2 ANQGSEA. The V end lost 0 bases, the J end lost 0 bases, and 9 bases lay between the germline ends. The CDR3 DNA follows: TGCAGCGTTGAAGATACCAGAACCTCCTACGAGCAGTACTTC. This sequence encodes CSVEDTRTSYEQYF.

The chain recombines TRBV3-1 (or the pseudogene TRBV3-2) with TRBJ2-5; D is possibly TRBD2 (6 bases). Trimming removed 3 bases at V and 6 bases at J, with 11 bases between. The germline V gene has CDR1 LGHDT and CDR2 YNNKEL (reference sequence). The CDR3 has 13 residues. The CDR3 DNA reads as TGTGCCAGCAGCCAGGGACTTTTACAGACCCAGTACTTC. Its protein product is CASSQGLLQTQYF.

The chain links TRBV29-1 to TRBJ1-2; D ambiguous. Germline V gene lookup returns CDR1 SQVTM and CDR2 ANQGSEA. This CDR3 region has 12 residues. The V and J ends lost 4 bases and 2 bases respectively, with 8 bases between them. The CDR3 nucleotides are TGCAGCGTTGGTAGTGGCAACTATGGCTACACCTTC. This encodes CSVGSGNYGYTF. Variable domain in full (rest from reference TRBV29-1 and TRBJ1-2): SAVISQKPSRDICQRGTSLTIQCQVDSQVTMMFWYRQQPGQSLTLIATANQGSEATYESGFVIDKFPISRPNLTFSTLTVSNMSPEDSSIYLCSVGSGNYGYTFGSGTRLTVV.

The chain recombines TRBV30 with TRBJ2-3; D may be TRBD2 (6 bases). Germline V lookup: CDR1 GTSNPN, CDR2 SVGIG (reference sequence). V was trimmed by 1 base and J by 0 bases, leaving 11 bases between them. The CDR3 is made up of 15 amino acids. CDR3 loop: CAWSGPGDSTDTQYF. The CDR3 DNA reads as TGTGCCTGGAGTGGACCGGGGGATAGCACAGATACGCAGTATTTT. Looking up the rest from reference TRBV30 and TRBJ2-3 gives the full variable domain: SQTIHQWPATLVQPVGSPLSLECTVEGTSNPNLYWYRQAAGRGLQLLFYSVGIGQISSEVPQNLSASRPQDRQFILSSKKLLLSDSGFYLCAWSGPGDSTDTQYFGPGTRLTVL.

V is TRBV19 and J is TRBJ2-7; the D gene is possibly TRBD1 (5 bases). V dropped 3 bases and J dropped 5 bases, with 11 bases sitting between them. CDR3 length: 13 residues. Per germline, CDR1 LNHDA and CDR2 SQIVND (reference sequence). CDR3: CASSIGRVNEQYF. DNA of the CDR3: TGTGCCAGTAGTATCGGCAGGGTGAACGAGCAGTACTTC.

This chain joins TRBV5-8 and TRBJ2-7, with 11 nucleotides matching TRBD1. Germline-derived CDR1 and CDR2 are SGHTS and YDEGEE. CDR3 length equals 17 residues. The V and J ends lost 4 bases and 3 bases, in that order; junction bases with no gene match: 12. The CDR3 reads CASSLYPGQGAFYEQYF. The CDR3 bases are TGTGCCAGCAGCCTTTACCCCGGACAGGGGGCGTTCTACGAGCAGTACTTC.

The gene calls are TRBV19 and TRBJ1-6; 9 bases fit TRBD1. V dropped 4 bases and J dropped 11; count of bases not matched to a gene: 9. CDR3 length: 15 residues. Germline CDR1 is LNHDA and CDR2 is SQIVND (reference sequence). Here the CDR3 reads CASSTTGGRRPPLHF. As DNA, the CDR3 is TGTGCCAGTAGTACGACAGGGGGACGACGCCCACCCCTCCACTTT.

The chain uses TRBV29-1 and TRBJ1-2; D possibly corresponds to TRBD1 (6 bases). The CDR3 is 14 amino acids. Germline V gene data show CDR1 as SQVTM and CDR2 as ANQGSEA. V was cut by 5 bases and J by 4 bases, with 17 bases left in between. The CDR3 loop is CSVWGARGSYGYTF. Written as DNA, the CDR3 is TGCAGCGTTTGGGGGGCTCGTGGTTCCTATGGCTACACCTTC.

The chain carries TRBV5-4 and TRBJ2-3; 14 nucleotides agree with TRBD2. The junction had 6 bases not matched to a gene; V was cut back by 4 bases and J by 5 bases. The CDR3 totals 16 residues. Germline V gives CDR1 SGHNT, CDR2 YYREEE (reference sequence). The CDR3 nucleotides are TGTGCCAGCAGCACGACTAGCGGGGGGGCCTTAGATACGCAGTATTTT. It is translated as CASSTTSGGALDTQYF.

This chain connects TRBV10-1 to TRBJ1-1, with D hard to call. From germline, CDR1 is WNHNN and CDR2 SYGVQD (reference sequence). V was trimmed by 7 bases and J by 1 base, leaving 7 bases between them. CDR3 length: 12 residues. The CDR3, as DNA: TGCGCCAGCACGACTGAGAACACTGAAGCTTTCTTT. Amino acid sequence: CASTTENTEAFF.

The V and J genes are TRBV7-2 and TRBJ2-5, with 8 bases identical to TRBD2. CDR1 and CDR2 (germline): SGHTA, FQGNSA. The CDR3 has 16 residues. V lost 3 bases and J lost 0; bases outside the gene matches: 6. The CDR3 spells CASSFRGGSYQETQYF. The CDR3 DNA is TGTGCCAGCAGCTTTCGCGGGGGGTCGTACCAAGAGACCCAGTACTTC.

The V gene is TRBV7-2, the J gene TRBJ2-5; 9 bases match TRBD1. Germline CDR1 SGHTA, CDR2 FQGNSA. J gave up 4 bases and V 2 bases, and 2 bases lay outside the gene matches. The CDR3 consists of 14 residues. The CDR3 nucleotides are TGTGCCAGCAGCTTAAACAGGGGGCCAGAGACCCAGTACTTC. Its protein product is CASSLNRGPETQYF.

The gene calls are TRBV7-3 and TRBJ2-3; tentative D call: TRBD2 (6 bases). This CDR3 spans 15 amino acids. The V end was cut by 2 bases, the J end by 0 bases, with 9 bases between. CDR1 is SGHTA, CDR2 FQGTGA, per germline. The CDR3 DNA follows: TGTGCCAGCAGCTTATCTGGGGGGAGCACAGATACGCAGTATTTT. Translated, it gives CASSLSGGSTDTQYF. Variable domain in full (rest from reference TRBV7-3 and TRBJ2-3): GAGVSQTPSNKVTEKGKYVELRCDPISGHTALYWYRQSLGQGPEFLIYFQGTGAADDSGLPNDRFFAVRPEGSVSTLKIQRTERGDSAVYLCASSLSGGSTDTQYFGPGTRLTVL.

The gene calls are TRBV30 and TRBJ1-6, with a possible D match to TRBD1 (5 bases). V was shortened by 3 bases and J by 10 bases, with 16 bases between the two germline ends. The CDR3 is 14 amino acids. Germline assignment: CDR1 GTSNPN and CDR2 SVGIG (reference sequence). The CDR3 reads CAWRQGPLESPLHF. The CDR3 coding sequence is TGTGCCTGGAGGCAGGGCCCACTCGAATCACCCCTCCACTTT. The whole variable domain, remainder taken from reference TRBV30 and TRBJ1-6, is SQTIHQWPATLVQPVGSPLSLECTVEGTSNPNLYWYRQAAGRGLQLLFYSVGIGQISSEVPQNLSASRPQDRQFILSSKKLLLSDSGFYLCAWRQGPLESPLHFGNGTRLTVT.

CDR3 nucleotides: TGTGCCAGCTCACCGAACGACCCGCGAGTATATTGGAAAGGGGGGGGCTACACCTTC. Its translation is CASSPNDPRVYWKGGGYTF. This chain uses TRBV18 with TRBJ1-2, with TRBD1 as a possible D gene (6 bases). V shed 3 bases and J shed 8 bases, with 31 bases lying between them. This CDR3 comprises 19 residues. Germline values: CDR1 KGHSH, CDR2 LQKENI.

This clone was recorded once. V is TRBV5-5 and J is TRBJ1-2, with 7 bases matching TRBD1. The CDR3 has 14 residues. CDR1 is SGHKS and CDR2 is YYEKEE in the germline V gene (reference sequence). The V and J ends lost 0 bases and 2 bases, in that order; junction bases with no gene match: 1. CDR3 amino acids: CASSLGQGNYGYTF. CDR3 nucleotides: TGTGCCAGCAGCTTGGGACAGGGAAACTATGGCTACACCTTC. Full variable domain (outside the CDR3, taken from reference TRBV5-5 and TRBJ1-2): DAGVTQSPTHLIKTRGQQVTLRCSPISGHKSVSWYQQVLGQGPQFIFQYYEKEERGRGNFPDRFSARQFPNYSSELNVNALLLGDSALYLCASSLGQGNYGYTFGSGTRLTVV.

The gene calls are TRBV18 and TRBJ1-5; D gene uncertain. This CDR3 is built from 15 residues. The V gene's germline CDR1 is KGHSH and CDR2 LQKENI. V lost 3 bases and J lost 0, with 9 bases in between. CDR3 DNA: TGTGCCAGCTCACCGAACCTAAATAGCAATCAGCCCCAGCATTTT. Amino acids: CASSPNLNSNQPQHF.